This T cell receptor beta chain was profiled in a study of OX40 agonist ivuxolimab in advanced cancers. Background on the study: Patients were given ivuxolimab, an antibody that agonizes OX40 (CD134).

The method was immunoSEQ multiplex PCR; TCRdb's version includes in-frame clones alone and lacks a portion of them. The data contain tens of thousands of clones, around nine tenths of them singletons. As regards this clone: Its antigen is unknown.

General study findings and limits: Expanded clones were, on average, more numerous in CD8+ T cells than in CD4+.

V was pared by 2 bases and J by 8 bases, with 18 bases of the junction left unmatched. The germline V gene has CDR1 SGHVS and CDR2 FQNEAQ. The CDR3 sequence is 18 residues long. Anyone with autoimmune disease history or systemic immunosuppression was excluded. The clonotype originates from an adult with an advanced solid tumor such as melanoma, head and neck, liver or kidney cancer. The chain employs TRBV7-8 and TRBJ1-5; 7 bases fit TRBD1. The sequences come from CD4+ or CD8+ T cells sorted from blood, collected in a trial of the OX40 agonist ivuxolimab. In DNA form, the CDR3 reads TGTGCCAGCAGCTTATACCAGTGGACAGGCTATGCGGGGGAGCCCCAGCATTTT. Amino acids: CASSLYQWTGYAGEPQHF.